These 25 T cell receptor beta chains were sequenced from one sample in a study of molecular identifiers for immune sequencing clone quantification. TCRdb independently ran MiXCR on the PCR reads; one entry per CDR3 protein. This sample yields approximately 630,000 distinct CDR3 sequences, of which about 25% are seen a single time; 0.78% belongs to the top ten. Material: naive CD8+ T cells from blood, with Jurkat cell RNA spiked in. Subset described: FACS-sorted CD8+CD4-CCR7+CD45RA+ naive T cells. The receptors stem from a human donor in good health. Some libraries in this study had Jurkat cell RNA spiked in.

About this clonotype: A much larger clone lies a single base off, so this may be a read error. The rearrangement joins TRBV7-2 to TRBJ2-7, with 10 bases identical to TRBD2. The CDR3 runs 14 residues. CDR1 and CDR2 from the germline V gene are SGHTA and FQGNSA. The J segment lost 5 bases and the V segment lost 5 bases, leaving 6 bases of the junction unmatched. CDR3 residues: CASSPGLAEDEQYF. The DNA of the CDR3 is TGTGCCAGCAGCCCAGGACTAGCGGAAGACGAGCAGTACTTC.

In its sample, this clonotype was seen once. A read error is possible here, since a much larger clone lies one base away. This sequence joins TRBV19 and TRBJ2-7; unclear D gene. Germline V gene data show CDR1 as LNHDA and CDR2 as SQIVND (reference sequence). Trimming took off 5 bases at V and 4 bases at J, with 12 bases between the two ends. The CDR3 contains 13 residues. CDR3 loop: CASSAPASYEQYF. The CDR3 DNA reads TGTGCCAGTAGTGCCCCCGCCAGTTACGAGCAGTACTTC. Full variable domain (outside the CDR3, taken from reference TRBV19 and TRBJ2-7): DGGITQSPKYLFRKEGQNVTLSCEQNLNHDAMYWYRQDPGQGLRLIYYSQIVNDFQKGDIAEGYSVSREKKESFPLTVTSAQKNPTAFYLCASSAPASYEQYFGPGTRLTVT.

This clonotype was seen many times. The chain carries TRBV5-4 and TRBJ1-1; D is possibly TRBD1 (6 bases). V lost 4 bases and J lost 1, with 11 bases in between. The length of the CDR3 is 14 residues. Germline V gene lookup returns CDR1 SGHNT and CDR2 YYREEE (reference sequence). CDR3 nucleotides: TGTGCCAGCAGCCCCCCACAGGGGAACACTGAAGCTTTCTTT. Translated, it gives CASSPPQGNTEAFF.

Here the CDR3 reads CASSPLQEDTDTQYF. CDR3 nucleotide sequence: TGTGCCAGCTCACCGCTCCAGGAGGACACAGATACGCAGTATTTT. The chain employs TRBV18 and TRBJ2-3; perhaps TRBD2 as D (5 bases). Deletions cut 3 bases from V and 2 bases from J, with 12 bases between. The CDR3 covers 15 residues. Germline CDR1 reads KGHSH; CDR2 reads LQKENI.

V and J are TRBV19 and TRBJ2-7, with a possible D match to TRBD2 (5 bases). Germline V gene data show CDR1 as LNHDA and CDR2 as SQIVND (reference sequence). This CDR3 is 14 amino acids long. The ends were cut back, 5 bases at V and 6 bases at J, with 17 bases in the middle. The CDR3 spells CASSGGLRTSEQYF. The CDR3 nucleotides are TGTGCCAGTAGTGGCGGACTCAGGACCTCCGAGCAGTACTTC.

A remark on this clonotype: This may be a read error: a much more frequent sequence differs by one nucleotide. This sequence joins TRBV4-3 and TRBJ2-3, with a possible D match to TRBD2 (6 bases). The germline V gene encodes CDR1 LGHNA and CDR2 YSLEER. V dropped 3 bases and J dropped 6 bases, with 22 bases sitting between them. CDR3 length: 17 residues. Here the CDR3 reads CASSHDPASAIGDTQYF. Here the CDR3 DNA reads TGCGCCAGCAGCCATGATCCAGCTAGCGCTATCGGGGATACGCAGTATTTT.

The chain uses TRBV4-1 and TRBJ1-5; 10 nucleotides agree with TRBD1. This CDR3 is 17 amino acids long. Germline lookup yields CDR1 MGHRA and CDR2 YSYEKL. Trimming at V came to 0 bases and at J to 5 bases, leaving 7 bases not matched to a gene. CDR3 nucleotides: TGCGCCAGCAGCCAAGAATCCGGGACAGGGGATCATCAGCCCCAGCATTTT. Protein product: CASSQESGTGDHQPQHF.

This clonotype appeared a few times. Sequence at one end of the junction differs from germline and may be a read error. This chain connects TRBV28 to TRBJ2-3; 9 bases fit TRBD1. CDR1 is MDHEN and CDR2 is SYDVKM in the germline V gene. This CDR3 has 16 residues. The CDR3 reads CASSLFRDRVGDTQSF. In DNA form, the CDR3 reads TGTGCCAGCAGTTTATTTCGGGACAGGGTGGGGGATACGCAGTCTTTT.

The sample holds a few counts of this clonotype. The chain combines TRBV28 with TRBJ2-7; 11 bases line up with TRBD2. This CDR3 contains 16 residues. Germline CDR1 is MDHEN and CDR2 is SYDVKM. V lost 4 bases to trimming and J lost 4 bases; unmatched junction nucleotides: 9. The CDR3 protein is CASSSHLAGGAYEQYF. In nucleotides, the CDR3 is TGTGCCAGCAGTTCCCACCTAGCGGGAGGTGCGTACGAGCAGTACTTC.

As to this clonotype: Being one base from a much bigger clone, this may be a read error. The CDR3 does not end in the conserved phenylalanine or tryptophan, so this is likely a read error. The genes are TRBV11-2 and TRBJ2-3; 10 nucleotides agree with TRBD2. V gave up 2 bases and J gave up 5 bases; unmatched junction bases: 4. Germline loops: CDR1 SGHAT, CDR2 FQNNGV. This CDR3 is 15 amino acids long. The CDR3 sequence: CASSLLAGAVDTQYS. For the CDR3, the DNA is TGTGCCAGCAGCTTACTAGCGGGGGCGGTAGATACGCAGTATTCT.

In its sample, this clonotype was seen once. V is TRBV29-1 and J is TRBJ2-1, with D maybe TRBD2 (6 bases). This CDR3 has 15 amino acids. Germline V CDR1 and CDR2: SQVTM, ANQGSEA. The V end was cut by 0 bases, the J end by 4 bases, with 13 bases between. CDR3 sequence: CSVEDRGRPYNEQFF. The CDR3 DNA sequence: TGCAGCGTTGAAGATCGGGGGAGGCCATACAATGAGCAGTTCTTC.

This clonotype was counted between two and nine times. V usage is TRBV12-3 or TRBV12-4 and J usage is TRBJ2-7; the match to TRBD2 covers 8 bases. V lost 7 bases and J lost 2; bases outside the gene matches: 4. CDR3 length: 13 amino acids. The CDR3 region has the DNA TGTGCCAGCAAACTTAGCGGGACCTACGAGCAGTACTTC. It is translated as CASKLSGTYEQYF.

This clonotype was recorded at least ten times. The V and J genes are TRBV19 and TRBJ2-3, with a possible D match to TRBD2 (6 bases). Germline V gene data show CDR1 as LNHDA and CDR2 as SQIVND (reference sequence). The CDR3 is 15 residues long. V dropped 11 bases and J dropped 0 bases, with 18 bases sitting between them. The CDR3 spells CASTFSGTSTDTQYF. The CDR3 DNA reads TGTGCCTCAACCTTCTCCGGGACTAGCACAGATACGCAGTATTTT.

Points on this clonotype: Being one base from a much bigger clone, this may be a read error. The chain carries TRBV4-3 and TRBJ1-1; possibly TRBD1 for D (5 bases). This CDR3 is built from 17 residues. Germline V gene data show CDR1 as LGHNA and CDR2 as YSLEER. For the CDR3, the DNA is TGCGCCAGCAGCCAAGGGCACGGGGGTTGGGTGAACACTGAAGCTCTCTTT. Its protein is CASSQGHGGWVNTEALF.

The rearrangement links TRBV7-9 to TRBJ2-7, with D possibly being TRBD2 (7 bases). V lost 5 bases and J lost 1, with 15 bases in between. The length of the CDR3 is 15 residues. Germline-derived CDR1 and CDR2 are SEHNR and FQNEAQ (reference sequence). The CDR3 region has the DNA TGTGCCAGCAGCCCCGGGGGGCGGGAGTCCTACGAGCAGTACTTC. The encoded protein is CASSPGGRESYEQYF.

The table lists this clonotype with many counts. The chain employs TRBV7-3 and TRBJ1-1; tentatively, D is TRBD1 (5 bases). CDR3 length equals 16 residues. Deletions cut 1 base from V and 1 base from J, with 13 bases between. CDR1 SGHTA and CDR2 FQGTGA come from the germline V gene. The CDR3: CASSLMPGLSNTEAFF. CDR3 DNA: TGTGCCAGCAGCTTAATGCCAGGGCTGTCGAACACTGAAGCTTTCTTT.

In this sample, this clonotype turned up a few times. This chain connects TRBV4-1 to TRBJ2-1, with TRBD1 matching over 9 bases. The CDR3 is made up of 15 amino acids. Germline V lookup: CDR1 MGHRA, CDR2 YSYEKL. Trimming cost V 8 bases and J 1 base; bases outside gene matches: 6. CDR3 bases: TGCGCCAGCTGCATAGGGACAGGGTCCTACAATGAGCAGTTCTTC. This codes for CASCIGTGSYNEQFF.

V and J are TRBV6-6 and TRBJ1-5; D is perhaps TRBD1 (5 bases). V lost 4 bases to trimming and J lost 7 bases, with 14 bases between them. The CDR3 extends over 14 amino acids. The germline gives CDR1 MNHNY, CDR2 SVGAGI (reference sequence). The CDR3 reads CASSWDPEVQPQHF. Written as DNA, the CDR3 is TGTGCCAGCAGTTGGGACCCAGAAGTCCAGCCCCAGCATTTT.

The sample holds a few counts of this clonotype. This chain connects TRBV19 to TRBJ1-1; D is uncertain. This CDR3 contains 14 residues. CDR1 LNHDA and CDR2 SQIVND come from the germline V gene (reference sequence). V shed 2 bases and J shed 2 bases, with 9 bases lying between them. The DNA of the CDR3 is TGTGCCAGTAGTATAAGTACGGGTAACACTGAAGCTTTCTTT. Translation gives CASSISTGNTEAFF.

The CDR3 bases are TGTGCCAGTAGTATAGGCCCAGTAACCTACGAGCAGTACTTC. Protein: CASSIGPVTYEQYF. V is TRBV19 and J is TRBJ2-7; no firm D call. There are 14 residues in the CDR3. Germline loops: CDR1 LNHDA, CDR2 SQIVND (reference sequence). The V gene lost 1 base and the J gene lost 2 bases, with 9 bases spanning the gap.

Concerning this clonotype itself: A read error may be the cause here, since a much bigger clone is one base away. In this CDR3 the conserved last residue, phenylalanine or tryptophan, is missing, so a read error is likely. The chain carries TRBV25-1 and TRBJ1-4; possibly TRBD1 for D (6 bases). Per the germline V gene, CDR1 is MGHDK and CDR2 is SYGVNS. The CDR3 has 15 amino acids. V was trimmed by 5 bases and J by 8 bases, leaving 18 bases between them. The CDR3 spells CASSKRTAQGEKLFY. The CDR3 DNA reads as TGTGCCAGCAGTAAAAGGACAGCTCAAGGGGAAAAACTGTTTTAT.

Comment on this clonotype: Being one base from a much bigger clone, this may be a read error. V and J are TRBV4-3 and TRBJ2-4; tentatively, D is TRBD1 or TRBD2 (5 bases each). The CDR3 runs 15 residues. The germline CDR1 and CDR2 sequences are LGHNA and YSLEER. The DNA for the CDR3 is TGCGCCAGCAGCCAAGAGAGAGGGGTGAAAATCATTCAGTACTTC. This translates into CASSQERGVKIIQYF.

CDR3 in DNA: TGTGCCAGCAGTTTAAGGGGGGCCACAGGGGAAGCTTTCTTT. Translation: CASSLRGATGEAFF. The V gene is TRBV27, the J gene TRBJ1-1; D might be TRBD1 (6 bases). V was trimmed by 2 bases and J by 8 bases, leaving 15 bases between them. The CDR3 is 14 amino acids. Germline V gene lookup returns CDR1 MNHEY and CDR2 SMNVEV (reference sequence).

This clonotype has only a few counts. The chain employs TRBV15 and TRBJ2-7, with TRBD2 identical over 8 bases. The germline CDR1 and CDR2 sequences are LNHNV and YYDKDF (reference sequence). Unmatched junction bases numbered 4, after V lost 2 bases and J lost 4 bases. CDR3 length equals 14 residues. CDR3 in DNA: TGTGCCACCAGCAGAAGCGGGAGCAGGTACGAGCAGTACTTC. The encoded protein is CATSRSGSRYEQYF.

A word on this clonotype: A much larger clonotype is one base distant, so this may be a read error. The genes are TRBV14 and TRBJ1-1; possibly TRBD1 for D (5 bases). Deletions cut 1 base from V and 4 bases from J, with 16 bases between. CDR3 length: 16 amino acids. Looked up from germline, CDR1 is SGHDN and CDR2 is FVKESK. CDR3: CASSQGRWPGPTEAFF. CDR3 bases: TGTGCCAGCAGCCAAGGTCGTTGGCCAGGGCCCACTGAAGCTTTCTTT.